This record covers a single T cell receptor beta chain. How the authors handled the data: Reference gene primer amplification yielded estimated nucleated cell counts. TCRdb's copy holds only in-frame clones and misses some; the assay was immunoSEQ multiplex PCR. V, J and clone size were drawn from that table, and D and trimming were deduced from the DNA. The sample lists a few hundred thousand clones; around 90% were seen once. The data were taken from a study of blood T cell repertoires in COVID-19. Study at large: Samples of COVID-19 (acute and convalescent) were obtained from the United States, Italy and Spain. In each case, the material was cDNA or gDNA derived from T cells, B-cell-depleted T cells, or PBMCs.

This TCR came from a man aged 40-50 years with acute or convalescent COVID-19. The specimen sequenced was peripheral blood.

The chain's CDR3 is CASSPTGWGQPQHF. In DNA, the CDR3 is TGTGCCAGCAGTCCGACAGGGTGGGGTCAGCCCCAGCATTTT. This chain links TRBV27 with TRBJ1-5, with TRBD1 identical over 7 bases. The J segment lost 6 bases and the V segment lost 5 bases, leaving 7 bases of the junction unmatched. The CDR3 loop spans 14 amino acids. CDR1 is MNHEY and CDR2 is SMNVEV in the germline V gene (reference sequence).